This paragraph reports one T cell receptor (beta chain). The target antigen is unknown. Both 60 Vbeta primers and 13 Jbeta primers went into the PCR. Only in-frame clones appear in the TCRdb table, and some are missing; sequencing was by immunoSEQ multiplex PCR. The table shows some 160,000 clones, with approximately 80% occurring only once. From germline, CDR1 is SGHRS and CDR2 YFSETQ. V was clipped by 0 bases and J by 3 bases, with 16 bases between them. The CDR3 totals 16 residues. The record originates from a study of cytomegalovirus exposure and HLA in healthy donors. Study context: As an earlier analysis found, roughly 180 million T cells yielded about 120 million unique TCR beta sequences. Whole-study findings and limits: Highly shared sequence variants in one cluster were likely a sequencing artifact. Researchers catalogued 164 TCR beta chains as cytomegalovirus-associated.

The receptor comes from a male donor in good health and CMV-seropositive. The chain is built from TRBV5-1 and TRBJ2-7; possibly TRBD2 for D (5 bases). What was sequenced was PBMCs. CDR3 coding DNA: TGCGCCAGCAGCTTGGCCGGAGGCCTCACACTCTACGAGCAGTACTTC. Translated: CASSLAGGLTLYEQYF.